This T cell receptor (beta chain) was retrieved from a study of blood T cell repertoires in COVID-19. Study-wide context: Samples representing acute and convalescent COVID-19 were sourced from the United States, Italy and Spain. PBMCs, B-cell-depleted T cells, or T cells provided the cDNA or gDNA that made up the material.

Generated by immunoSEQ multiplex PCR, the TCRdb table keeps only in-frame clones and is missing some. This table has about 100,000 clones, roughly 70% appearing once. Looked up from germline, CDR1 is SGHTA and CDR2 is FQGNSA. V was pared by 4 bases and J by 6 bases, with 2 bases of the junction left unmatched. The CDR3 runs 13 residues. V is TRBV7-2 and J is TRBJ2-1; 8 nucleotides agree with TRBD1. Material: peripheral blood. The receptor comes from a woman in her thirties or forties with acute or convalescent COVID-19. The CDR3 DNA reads TGTGCCAGCAGCTCCGGGACAGGCAATGAGCAGTTCTTC. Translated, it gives CASSSGTGNEQFF.